The rows below give T cell receptor beta chains drawn from one sample of a study of T cells in Graves' hyperthyroidism and ophthalmopathy. TCRdb processed the multiplex PCR reads anew with MiXCR; each CDR3 protein has one entry. Here the sample spans hundreds of thousands of distinct CDR3 sequences, around 20% being singletons. Source material: blood. The receptors originated from a middle-aged man with Graves' ophthalmopathy. Each CDR3 is given with its conserved first and last residue. D genes are given only for firm matches. Where a row states a size, it is once, few, many or the class of an expanded clone; other rows omit it.

many	TRBV27	TRBJ2-1	TRBD2	CASSLRTSGGLNEQFF	TGTGCCAGCAGTTTGAGGACTAGCGGGGGGTTAAATGAGCAGTTCTTC
-	TRBV3-1	TRBJ1-2	-	CASSQEQFDHADGYTF	TGTGCCAGCAGCCAAGAACAGTTCGATCACGCCGATGGCTACACCTTC
many	TRBV11-3	TRBJ1-1	-	CASSSTELIMNTEAFF	TGTGCCAGCAGCTCAACCGAACTGATAATGAACACTGAAGCTTTCTTT
-	TRBV29-1	TRBJ2-5	-	CSAWTPRPSIYQETQYF	TGCAGCGCCTGGACACCAAGACCTTCGATTTACCAAGAGACCCAGTACTTC
-	TRBV5-1	TRBJ2-2	TRBD1	CASGSGQGTTGELFF	TGCGCCAGCGGCTCGGGACAGGGGACCACCGGGGAGCTGTTTTTT
few	TRBV12-3/TRBV12-4	TRBJ1-1	TRBD1	CASSSRRSGTGVTEAFF	TGTGCCAGCAGTTCACGTCGGTCCGGGACAGGGGTCACTGAAGCTTTCTTT
-	TRBV10-3	TRBJ2-1	TRBD1	CAIERTGDNEQFF	TGTGCCATCGAGCGGACAGGCGACAATGAGCAGTTCTTC
-	TRBV20-1	TRBJ1-1	-	CSATIGGGTEAFF	TGCAGTGCTACGATAGGGGGGGGCACTGAAGCTTTCTTT
many	TRBV2	TRBJ2-7	-	CASRPLAYEQYF	TGTGCCAGCAGACCCTTAGCCTACGAGCAGTACTTC
-	TRBV11-2	TRBJ2-7	TRBD2	CASSPWLAGGSLSYEQYF	TGTGCCAGCAGCCCCTGGCTAGCGGGCGGATCACTCTCCTACGAGCAGTACTTC
many	TRBV12-3/TRBV12-4	TRBJ1-1	-	CASSLGGGDTEAFF	TGTGCCAGCAGCTTGGGGGGGGGTGACACTGAAGCTTTCTTT
few	TRBV4-1	TRBJ2-1	-	CASSPEGRGGTDEQFF	TGCGCCAGCAGCCCCGAAGGACGTGGCGGGACCGATGAGCAGTTCTTC
-	TRBV6-1	TRBJ2-7	TRBD2	CASRTTWAGAYEQYF	TGTGCCAGCAGGACGACTTGGGCGGGAGCCTACGAGCAGTACTTC
many	TRBV30	TRBJ1-6	-	CAWEGSYNSPLHF	TGTGCCTGGGAAGGGTCCTATAATTCACCCCTCCACTTT
-	TRBV27	TRBJ1-5	-	CASSLLGGDGNQPQHF	TGTGCCAGCAGTTTATTAGGGGGTGACGGCAATCAGCCCCAGCATTTT
many	TRBV28	TRBJ2-1	-	CATRSGPAANEQFF	TGTGCCACCAGAAGCGGGCCAGCGGCCAATGAGCAGTTCTTC
many	TRBV30	TRBJ2-1	-	CAWMGGGHRQFF	TGTGCCTGGATGGGGGGCGGACATCGGCAGTTCTTC
-	TRBV7-9	TRBJ1-1	-	CLGGAENTEAFF	TGCTTAGGAGGGGCAGAGAACACTGAAGCTTTCTTT
few	TRBV7-8	TRBJ2-5	TRBD2	CASSLVPRLAGGETQYF	TGTGCCAGCAGCTTAGTCCCCAGACTAGCGGGCGGTGAGACCCAGTACTTC
-	TRBV6-1	TRBJ1-4	-	CASRRTARNEKLFF	TGTGCCAGCCGGAGGACAGCCCGTAATGAAAAACTGTTTTTT
-	TRBV6-1	TRBJ1-4	-	CASRFSGRGTNEKLFF	TGTGCCAGCAGATTCTCGGGCAGGGGAACTAATGAAAAACTGTTTTTT
-	TRBV19	TRBJ2-7	TRBD1	CASSAGTGNNYEQYF	TGTGCCAGTAGTGCCGGGACAGGGAATAACTACGAGCAGTACTTC
few	TRBV6-1	TRBJ2-7	-	CASTATSSSYEQYF	TGTGCCAGCACTGCGACCTCCTCCTCCTACGAGCAGTACTTC
few	TRBV20-1	TRBJ1-3	-	CSARNSGNTIYF	TGCAGTGCTAGAAACTCTGGAAACACCATATATTTT
few	TRBV27	TRBJ1-2	-	CASSLSRGANYGYTF	TGTGCCAGCAGTTTATCGAGAGGGGCGAACTATGGCTACACCTTC